This T cell receptor (beta chain) derives from a study of response to subunit inactivated influenza vaccine. Whole-study findings and limits: Authors suggested that a seasonal influenza vaccination recruits few new T cells each time.

TCRdb processed the RT-PCR reads anew with MiXCR; each CDR3 protein has one entry. There are 800,000 or so distinct CDR3 sequences in the sample; roughly 20% occur only once, and about 10% lies in the top ten. Concerning this clonotype: The antigen remains undetermined.

CDR3 length: 16 residues. Germline assignment: CDR1 SQVTM and CDR2 ANQGSEA. V lost 4 bases, J lost 4 bases, and 21 bases lay in between. The sequence was collected from a man aged 50-60 years who received an inactivated influenza vaccine. This chain joins TRBV29-1 and TRBJ2-3; possible D gene TRBD2, 5 bases. Sequences were derived from PBMCs from blood, sampled roughly 5 days after vaccination. This CDR3 is CSVVTPGSAISDTQYF. The DNA for the CDR3 is TGCAGCGTTGTAACCCCGGGATCAGCGATTTCAGATACGCAGTATTTT.